This T cell receptor beta chain was captured by sequencing in a study of circulating CD8 cells and anti-PD-1 response in melanoma. Study at large: Nivolumab was given intravenously at 3 mg/kg every 2 weeks. Responders had complete or partial responses; non-responders had stable or progressive disease. Of approximately 13 patients, seven got anti-PD-1 first and six had prior therapy. Study-level points and caveats: PD-1 and DPOS subsets showed similar, higher clonality than DNEG.

The CDR3 totals 13 residues. Trimming cost V 4 bases and J 3 bases, with 9 bases left between them. Germline CDR1 reads SNHLY; CDR2 reads FYNNEI. The QIAseq Immune Repertoire TCR panel built the libraries from 15 ng of total RNA. In TCRdb, the reads were re-called with MiXCR into one record per CDR3 protein. The table shows 850 or so distinct CDR3 sequences, with under 6.5% occurring only once. Live CD3+CD8+TCRalphabeta+ cells were sorted into four subsets by PD-1 and/or TIGIT. Of note for this clonotype: The antigen is unknown.

The sequence came from a human donor with melanoma. This specimen consisted of CD8+ T cells from PBMCs, obtained at baseline or after one month of anti-PD-1 therapy (not recorded which). This chain connects TRBV2 to TRBJ1-2, with unresolved D. The CDR3 DNA follows: TGTGCCAGCAGTGGGGGTCGATACTATGGCTACACCTTC. It translates to CASSGGRYYGYTF.